This passage covers 8 T cell receptor beta chains from one sample sequenced in a study of blood T cell repertoires in COVID-19. TCRdb keeps only in-frame clones here, not all; method: immunoSEQ multiplex PCR. The sample comprises approximately 85,000 clones, approximately 86% of which are singletons, and approximately 10% rests with the top ten. The sequencing input was peripheral blood. The receptors were gathered from a woman between 65 and 79 years old with active or convalescent COVID-19.

This rearrangement joins TRBV19 to TRBJ1-6; 8 bases align to TRBD1. V gave up 5 bases and J gave up 7 bases; unmatched junction bases: 1. Germline V gives CDR1 LNHDA, CDR2 SQIVND (reference sequence). The CDR3 sequence is 13 residues long. Here the CDR3 DNA reads TGTGCCAGTAGTGACAGGGGAAATTCACCCCTCCACTTT. It yields the protein CASSDRGNSPLHF.

This clone came up once. J is TRBJ1-1 and V is TRBV6-5; 10 bases agree with TRBD1. With 7 bases clipped from V and 4 bases from J, the junction kept 6 bases outside the gene matches. The CDR3 extends over 14 amino acids. CDR1 MNHEY and CDR2 SVGAGI come from the germline V gene. The CDR3 bases are TGTGCCAGCACAGCCGACAGGGGGCCCACTGAAGCTTTCTTT. Translation: CASTADRGPTEAFF.

The DNA for the CDR3 is TGTGCCAGCACCAGGGCGGAGGGTAATTCACCCCTCCACTTT. It translates to CASTRAEGNSPLHF. The rearrangement links TRBV25-1 to TRBJ1-6; a possible D gene is TRBD1 (5 bases). Germline CDR1 and CDR2: MGHDK and SYGVNS. The CDR3 loop spans 14 amino acids. Trimming shortened V by 7 bases and J by 6 bases, and 13 bases separated the two germline ends.

The gene calls are TRBV2 and TRBJ1-2; unclear D gene. Per the germline V gene, CDR1 is SNHLY and CDR2 is FYNNEI. The CDR3 loop spans 14 amino acids. Trimming took 10 bases from V and 2 from J, leaving 17 bases between them. The CDR3 DNA is TGTGCCACCATTCTACGGGGAGCCAACTATGGCTACACCTTC. Translated: CATILRGANYGYTF.

The chain has TRBV19 and TRBJ1-4; TRBD1 might be the D (5 bases). This CDR3 is 12 amino acids long. V lost 6 bases and J 8 bases, leaving 10 bases between the germline ends. The germline gives CDR1 LNHDA, CDR2 SQIVND (reference sequence). In DNA, the CDR3 is TGTGCCAGTAGACTGGGGGGAGAAAAACTGTTTTTT. Translation gives CASRLGGEKLFF.

This chain links TRBV21-1 with TRBJ2-7; the table's D call, TRBD1, has no DNA check behind it. TRBV21-1 is noted as a pseudogene. The CDR3 length is 15 residues. CDR3 loop: CASTGAVRGKTEQYF. DNA of the CDR3: TGTGCCAGCACAGGCGCGGTAAGGGGAAAAACCGAGCAGTACTTC.

V gene TRBV19 combines with J gene TRBJ1-3; D is unclear. Germline CDR1 and CDR2: LNHDA and SQIVND (reference sequence). Trimming removed 5 bases at V and 0 bases at J, with 14 bases between. CDR3 size: 16 residues. The CDR3 DNA follows: TGTGCCAGTAGTGACGGACGGGGAAACTCTGGAAACACCATATATTTT. It yields the protein CASSDGRGNSGNTIYF.

Here the CDR3 reads CASSLRAGELFF. CDR3 in DNA: TGTGCCAGCAGCCTCCGAGCCGGGGAGCTGTTTTTT. This rearrangement joins TRBV6-5 to TRBJ2-2; D is uncertain. Germline assignment: CDR1 MNHEY and CDR2 SVGAGI. This CDR3 region has 12 residues. Trimming pared 6 bases from V and 6 bases from J, leaving 8 bases between.